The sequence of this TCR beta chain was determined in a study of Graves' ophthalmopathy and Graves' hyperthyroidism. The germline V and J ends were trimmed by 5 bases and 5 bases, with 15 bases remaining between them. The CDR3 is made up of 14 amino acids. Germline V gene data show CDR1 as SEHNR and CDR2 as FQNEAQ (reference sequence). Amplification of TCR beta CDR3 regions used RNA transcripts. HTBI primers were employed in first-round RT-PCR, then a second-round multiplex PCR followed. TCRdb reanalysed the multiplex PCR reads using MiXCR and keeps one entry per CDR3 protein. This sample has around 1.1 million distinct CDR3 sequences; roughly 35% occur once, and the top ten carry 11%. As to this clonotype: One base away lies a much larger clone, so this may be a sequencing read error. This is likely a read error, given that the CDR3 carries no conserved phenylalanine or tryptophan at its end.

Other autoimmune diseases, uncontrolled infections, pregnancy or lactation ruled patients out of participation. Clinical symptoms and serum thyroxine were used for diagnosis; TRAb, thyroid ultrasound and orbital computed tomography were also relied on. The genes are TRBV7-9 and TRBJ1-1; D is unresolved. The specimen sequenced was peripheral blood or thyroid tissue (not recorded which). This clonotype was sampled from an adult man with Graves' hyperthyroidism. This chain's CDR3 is CASSPDYSKTEAFS. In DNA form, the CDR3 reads TGTGCCAGCAGCCCGGACTATTCGAAAACTGAAGCTTTCTCT.